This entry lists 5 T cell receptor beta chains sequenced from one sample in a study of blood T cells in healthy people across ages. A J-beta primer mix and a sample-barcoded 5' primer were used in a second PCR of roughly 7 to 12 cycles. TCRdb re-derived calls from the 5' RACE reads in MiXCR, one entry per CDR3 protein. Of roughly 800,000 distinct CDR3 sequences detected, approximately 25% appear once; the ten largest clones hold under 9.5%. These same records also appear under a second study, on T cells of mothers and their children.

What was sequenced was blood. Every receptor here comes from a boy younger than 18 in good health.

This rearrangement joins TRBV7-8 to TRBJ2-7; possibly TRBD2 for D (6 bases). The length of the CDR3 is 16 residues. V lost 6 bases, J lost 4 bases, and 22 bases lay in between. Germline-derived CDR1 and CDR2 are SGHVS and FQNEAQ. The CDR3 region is CASSTATAGGPYEQYF. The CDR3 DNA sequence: TGTGCCAGCAGTACAGCGACAGCAGGAGGGCCGTACGAGCAGTACTTC.

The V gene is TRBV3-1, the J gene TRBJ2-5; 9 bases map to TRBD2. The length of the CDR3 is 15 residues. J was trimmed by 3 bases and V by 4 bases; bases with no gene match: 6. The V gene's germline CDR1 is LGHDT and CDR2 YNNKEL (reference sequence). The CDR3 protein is CASSRAGGRKETQYF. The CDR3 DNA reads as TGTGCCAGCAGCCGAGCGGGAGGCCGAAAAGAGACCCAGTACTTC.

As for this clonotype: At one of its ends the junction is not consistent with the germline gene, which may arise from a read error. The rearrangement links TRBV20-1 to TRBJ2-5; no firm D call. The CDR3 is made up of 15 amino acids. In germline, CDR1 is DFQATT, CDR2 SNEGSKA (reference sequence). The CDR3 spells CSARDPPRYQGTQYF. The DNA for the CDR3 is TGCAGTGCTAGAGACCCACCTCGTTACCAAGGGACCCAGTACTTC.

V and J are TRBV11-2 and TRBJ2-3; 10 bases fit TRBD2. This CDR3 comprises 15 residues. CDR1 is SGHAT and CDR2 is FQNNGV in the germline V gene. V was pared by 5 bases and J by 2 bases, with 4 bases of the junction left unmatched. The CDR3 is CASSQRGGDTDTQYF. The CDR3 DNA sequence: TGTGCCAGCAGCCAGCGGGGGGGAGACACAGATACGCAGTATTTT.

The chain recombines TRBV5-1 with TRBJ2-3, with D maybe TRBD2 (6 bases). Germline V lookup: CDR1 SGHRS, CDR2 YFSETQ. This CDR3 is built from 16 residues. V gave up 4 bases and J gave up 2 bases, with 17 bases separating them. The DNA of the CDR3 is TGCGCCAGCAGCCCGGGACTGGATATTTTCACAGATACGCAGTATTTT. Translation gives CASSPGLDIFTDTQYF.